This is a list of T cell receptor beta chains from one sample in a study of regulatory T cells in long-lasting Graves disease. TCRdb independently ran MiXCR on the multiplex PCR reads; one entry per CDR3 protein. The table lists under 450,000 distinct CDR3 sequences, about 16% of them singletons, with 20% in the top ten. A further study also used this sample, focusing on T cells in Graves' hyperthyroidism and ophthalmopathy.

This sample comprised peripheral blood mononuclear cells (PBMCs), obtained at new diagnosis, from a patient treated with antithyroid drugs. All receptors derive from a young woman with Graves disease. Each CDR3 is given with its conserved first and last residue. The D gene is left open where the match is weak. Size is stated for part of the rows, as once, few or many counts, or as a class when the clone is expanded.

TRBD1,many,TRBV7-3,TRBJ1-2,TGTGCCAGCAGCCGAGGGGGCGGGGATGGCTACACCTTC,CASSRGGGDGYTF
TRBD2,few,TRBV5-4,TRBJ2-7,TGTGCCAGCGGGGAAGCGGGAGGATTGGCGTCCTACGAGCAGTACTTC,CASGEAGGLASYEQYF
NA,NA,TRBV4-1,TRBJ1-5,TGCGCCAGCAGCCAAGTCGCAGGGGCAGATCAGCCCCAGCATTTT,CASSQVAGADQPQHF
NA,many,TRBV2,TRBJ2-1,TGTGCCAGCAGTGAGCTAAGATGGTTCTTC,CASSELRWFF
TRBD1,NA,TRBV12-3/TRBV12-4,TRBJ1-2,TGTGCCAGCGGAGATGGGTCAGGGGGTCTGGCCCTGGACAGCTATGGCTGCACCTTC,CASGDGSGGLALDSYGCTF
NA,many,TRBV20-1,TRBJ2-5,TGCAGTGCCGATGACAGGGAGGGGAAAGAGACCCAGTACTTC,CSADDREGKETQYF
TRBD1,NA,TRBV5-1,TRBJ1-6,TGCGCCAGCAGCCCGGGGAGAGGGGGCTTAACCTATAATTCACCCCTCCACTTT,CASSPGRGGLTYNSPLHF
NA,many,TRBV12-3/TRBV12-4,TRBJ1-1,TGTGCCAGCAGGGAGGTTACTGAAGCTTTCTTT,CASREVTEAFF
TRBD1,few,TRBV30,TRBJ2-5,TGTGCCTGGAGTGTGGGGACAGGGCCACAAGAGACCCAGTACTTC,CAWSVGTGPQETQYF
TRBD2,many,TRBV28,TRBJ2-7,TGTGCCAGCAGTCCCCCTAGGGGCGGGGGATCCTACGAGCAGTACTTC,CASSPPRGGGSYEQYF
NA,many,TRBV5-6,TRBJ2-7,TGTGCCAGCAGCTCCTGGACGGGACACTCCTACGAGCAGTACTTC,CASSSWTGHSYEQYF
TRBD2,NA,TRBV28,TRBJ2-1,TGTGCCAGCAGTTTATCGGTTGGTGGACTAGCGGGGGACCGGCAGTTCTTC,CASSLSVGGLAGDRQFF
NA,many,TRBV10-3,TRBJ2-7,TGTGCCATCAGTGAGGCCCCGAGATCCTACGAGCAGTACTTC,CAISEAPRSYEQYF
TRBD1,NA,TRBV6-1,TRBJ1-5,TGTGCCAGCAGTGTAATCCAGGGGGCGAATCAGCCCCAGCATTTT,CASSVIQGANQPQHF
TRBD2,many,TRBV2,TRBJ2-1,TGTGCCAGCAGGGGACTAGCGGACAATGAGCAGTTCTTC,CASRGLADNEQFF
NA,many,TRBV11-2,TRBJ2-4,TGTGCCAGCAGCTTAGAGTGGGTCGCCAAAAACATTCAGTACTTC,CASSLEWVAKNIQYF
TRBD1,NA,TRBV6-1,TRBJ1-6,TGTGCCAGCAGAACCGGGACAGGGTTTCATTCACCCCTCCACTTT,CASRTGTGFHSPLHF
NA,few,TRBV19,TRBJ2-3,TGTGCCAGTAGTACATACACAGATACGCAGTATTTT,CASSTYTDTQYF
NA,many,TRBV3-1,TRBJ2-1,TGTGCCAGCAGCCAAGGTGTCAGCTCCTACAATGAGCAGTTCTTC,CASSQGVSSYNEQFF
NA,NA,TRBV28,TRBJ1-1,TGTGCCAGCAGTTTATTTGGTCCGTGGGGAAACACTGAAGCTTTCTTT,CASSLFGPWGNTEAFF
NA,many,TRBV30,TRBJ1-2,TGTGCCTGCGGGCGTTATGGGGGGCTTGGCTACACCTTC,CACGRYGGLGYTF
NA,NA,TRBV9,TRBJ1-6,TGTGCCAGCAGCGCCGTACCCAGCGGCAGGGAGGATTCACCCCTCCACTTT,CASSAVPSGREDSPLHF
NA,many,TRBV3-1,TRBJ1-2,TGTGCCAGCAGCCAAGGCAGGAAGGGTTTCTATGGCTACACCTTC,CASSQGRKGFYGYTF
NA,many,TRBV11-2,TRBJ2-1,TGTGCCAGCAGCTTATCTATGACGGCGGCCGAGCAGTTCTTC,CASSLSMTAAEQFF
TRBD2,many,TRBV12-3/TRBV12-4,TRBJ2-3,TGTGCCAGCACCCCGGGACTAGCGGGCGGAGATACGCAGTATTTT,CASTPGLAGGDTQYF
NA,many,TRBV2,TRBJ1-5,TGTGCCAGCAGTGAACTTAGGGGATCGGGGAGGCATTTT,CASSELRGSGRHF
NA,NA,TRBV29-1,TRBJ1-2,TGCAGCGTTGAGTTTCCTCCAGGTCGTAACTATGGCTACACCTTC,CSVEFPPGRNYGYTF
TRBD2,many,TRBV20-1,TRBJ2-1,TGCAGTCCAAGGGCTAGCGGGCTTAATGAGCAGTTCTTC,CSPRASGLNEQFF
NA,few,TRBV29-1,TRBJ1-1,TGCAGCGTTAAGAACACTGAAGCTTTCTTT,CSVKNTEAFF
TRBD2,NA,TRBV28,TRBJ2-4,TGTGCCAGCAGTTTGGCGGGAGAGGGAAACATTCAGTACTTC,CASSLAGEGNIQYF
TRBD1,NA,TRBV7-9,TRBJ2-1,TGTGCCAGCAGCTTAGAATATGGGACAGGGGGAAACAATGAGCAGTTCTTC,CASSLEYGTGGNNEQFF
NA,few,TRBV7-7,TRBJ2-3,TGTGCTAGCAGCTCGGGCAATACGCAGTATTTT,CASSSGNTQYF
NA,many,TRBV28,TRBJ2-3,TGTGCCAGCAGTTTAGGGTATTATTCAGATACGCAGTATTTT,CASSLGYYSDTQYF
TRBD1,few,TRBV2,TRBJ1-2,TGTGCCAGCAGTTACGGGACAGGGGAAAACTATGGCTACACCTTC,CASSYGTGENYGYTF
NA,many,TRBV6-2/TRBV6-3,TRBJ2-1,TGTGCCAGCAGTGTGGGTAAGGGGAATGAGCAGTTCTTC,CASSVGKGNEQFF
NA,few,TRBV3-1,TRBJ1-3,TGTGCCAGCAGCCAACGCAGTGGGGCCTCTGGAAACACCATATATTTT,CASSQRSGASGNTIYF